This TCR beta chain was documented in a study of blood T cell repertoires in COVID-19. Whole-study context: The United States, Italy and Spain were the sources of the acute and convalescent COVID-19 samples.

Per the original data handling: Using reference gene primer amplification, nucleated cell counts were estimated. Sequencing was performed with immunoSEQ multiplex PCR; in TCRdb, only in-frame clones are kept and a portion is missing. D and trimming were read from the DNA, whereas the V and J calls and clone size are those reported in that table. The sample contains approximately 210,000 clones, about nine tenths of which appear only once. This clone was counted a single time. The same CDR3 can be traced to other DNA sequences in this sample. With 5 bases removed from V and 8 bases from J, the gap between germline ends came to 6 bases. The CDR3 sequence is 9 residues long. The germline CDR1 and CDR2 sequences are SQVTM and ANQGSEA.

The TCR originated in a man aged 65 to 79 with acute or convalescent COVID-19. Material for sequencing was peripheral blood. V usage is TRBV29-1 and J usage is TRBJ1-2; unclear D gene. The CDR3: CSVLEGYTF. CDR3 DNA: TGCAGCGTTCTAGAGGGCTACACCTTC.